The rows below give T cell receptor beta chains drawn from one sample of a study of blood T cells in healthy people across ages. TCRdb re-called the 5' RACE reads with MiXCR, one entry per CDR3 protein. The table includes roughly 2 million distinct CDR3 sequences, approximately 50% detected once. The specimen sequenced was blood. Receptors were obtained from a woman between 40 and 55 years old in good health. Both conserved end residues are part of each CDR3. D genes are given only for firm matches. Not every row has a clone size; where given, it reads once, few, many or a size class.

j_gene,v_gene,d_gene,abundance,CDR3aa,CDR3nt
TRBJ2-7,TRBV4-2,.,few,CASSQGQVLTYEQYF,TGTGCCAGCAGCCAAGGCCAGGTTCTAACCTACGAGCAGTACTTC
TRBJ2-5,TRBV6-5,TRBD2,.,CASAGLAKETQYF,TGTGCCAGCGCTGGACTAGCTAAAGAGACCCAGTACTTC
TRBJ2-5,TRBV7-9,TRBD2,.,CASIIALRTSGGRTEETQYF,TGTGCCAGCATAATCGCGCTACGAACTAGCGGGGGGCGAACTGAAGAGACCCAGTACTTC
TRBJ2-5,TRBV4-1,.,few,CASSGAGREETQYF,TGCGCCAGCAGCGGGGCAGGGCGGGAAGAGACCCAGTACTTC
TRBJ1-2,TRBV3-1,TRBD1,.,CASSPPTGWYGYTF,TGTGCCAGCAGCCCCCCGACAGGGTGGTATGGCTACACCTTC
TRBJ2-7,TRBV6-5,.,.,CAVERADYEQYF,TGTGCCGTCGAAAGGGCTGACTACGAGCAGTACTTC
TRBJ2-1,TRBV27,.,.,CASSSHRTAEQFF,TGTGCCAGCAGTTCCCACCGGACAGCAGAGCAGTTCTTC
TRBJ2-3,TRBV7-9,TRBD1,few,CASREETGGPTDTQYF,TGTGCCAGCAGAGAGGAGACAGGGGGCCCCACAGATACGCAGTATTTT
TRBJ2-7,TRBV7-2,TRBD2,many,CASSLVLAGPYEQYF,TGTGCCAGCAGCTTAGTATTAGCGGGGCCCTACGAGCAGTACTTC
TRBJ2-1,TRBV24-1,.,.,CATSVGLSNNEQFF,TGTGCCACCAGTGTAGGACTCTCAAACAATGAGCAGTTCTTC
TRBJ2-3,TRBV24-1,TRBD1,once,CATSDRRGRTDTQYF,TGTGCCACCAGTGACCGCAGGGGGAGAACAGATACGCAGTATTTT
TRBJ2-5,TRBV7-2,.,few,CASSLPVSGETQYF,TGTGCCAGCAGCTTACCCGTTTCCGGGGAGACCCAGTACTTC
TRBJ2-1,TRBV27,TRBD1,.,CASSSPGQTDNEQFF,TGTGCCAGCAGTTCACCGGGACAGACAGACAATGAGCAGTTCTTC
TRBJ2-1,TRBV6-2/TRBV6-3,TRBD2,.,CASRGLAGVRYNEQFF,TGTGCCAGCAGAGGACTAGCGGGGGTTCGCTACAATGAGCAGTTCTTC
TRBJ2-5,TRBV20-1,.,.,CSAQQQETQYF,TGCAGTGCTCAACAGCAAGAGACCCAGTACTTC
TRBJ2-1,TRBV2,.,once,CASTDPTLAGATRGGNEQFF,TGTGCCAGCACCGACCCAACTCTGGCGGGGGCCACGAGGGGAGGCAATGAACAGTTCTTC
TRBJ2-3,TRBV20-1,TRBD1,few,CSASGQGATDTQYF,TGCAGTGCTAGTGGACAGGGGGCAACAGATACGCAGTATTTT
TRBJ2-7,TRBV19,TRBD2,.,CATLGRETYEQYF,TGTGCCACCTTAGGGAGGGAAACCTACGAGCAGTACTTC
TRBJ2-7,TRBV29-1,TRBD1,.,CSFLRDRGYEQYF,TGCAGCTTTCTACGGGACAGGGGCTACGAGCAGTACTTC
TRBJ2-3,TRBV20-1,.,.,CSARVRGTDTQYF,TGCAGTGCTAGGGTGCGGGGTACAGATACGCAGTATTTT
TRBJ2-3,TRBV6-5,TRBD2,.,CASSYSGTYGLAGGPGTDTQYF,TGTGCCAGCAGTTACTCGGGGACTTACGGACTAGCGGGGGGGCCGGGCACAGATACGCAGTATTTT
TRBJ2-2,TRBV28,TRBD1,.,CAIVRTGGTGELFF,TGTGCCATCGTCAGGACAGGGGGGACCGGGGAGCTGTTTTTT
TRBJ2-4,TRBV5-8,TRBD1,.,CASTTGTGDPREYF,TGTGCCAGTACGACCGGGACAGGGGATCCTAGGGAGTACTTC
TRBJ2-3,TRBV4-1,.,.,CASSHLDGDTQYF,TGCGCCAGCAGCCACCTTGATGGAGATACGCAGTATTTT
TRBJ2-3,TRBV7-9,TRBD2,.,CASSSTSGRTGTQYF,TGTGCCAGCAGCTCGACTAGCGGACGCACAGGTACGCAGTATTTT
TRBJ2-3,TRBV10-1,.,.,CASSDQGEGNTQYF,TGCGCCAGCAGTGATCAGGGAGAAGGAAATACGCAGTATTTT
TRBJ1-5,TRBV7-2,.,.,CASSLMDYSNQPQHF,TGTGCCAGCAGCTTAATGGATTATAGCAATCAGCCCCAGCATTTT
TRBJ2-5,TRBV7-2,.,.,CASSLALFIVGSQETQYF,TGTGCCAGCAGCTTAGCGCTTTTTATCGTTGGCTCCCAAGAGACCCAGTACTTC
TRBJ1-2,TRBV12-3/TRBV12-4,TRBD1,.,CASSPRQGLGGYTF,TGTGCCAGCAGTCCTAGACAGGGTTTAGGCGGCTACACCTTC
TRBJ2-3,TRBV7-9,.,.,CASSLAPVTDTQYF,TGTGCCAGCAGCTTAGCGCCGGTTACAGATACGCAGTATTTT
TRBJ2-1,TRBV7-2,TRBD1,few,CASSSDTGGKYNEQFF,TGTGCCAGCAGCTCAGACACAGGGGGGAAGTACAATGAGCAGTTCTTC
TRBJ2-5,TRBV5-1,.,.,CASSLGQIQQETQYF,TGCGCCAGCAGCTTGGGGCAGATACAACAAGAGACCCAGTACTTC
TRBJ1-2,TRBV5-1,.,.,CASSPAPRDDYGYTF,TGCGCCAGCAGTCCAGCGCCTAGAGATGACTATGGCTACACCTTC
TRBJ2-5,TRBV20-1,.,few,CSASRGEPLRETQYF,TGCAGTGCAAGTAGGGGGGAGCCCCTCCGAGAGACCCAGTACTTC
TRBJ1-6,TRBV7-3,.,.,CASSSQGENSPLHF,TGTGCCAGCAGCTCACAGGGAGAAAATTCACCCCTCCACTTT
TRBJ2-7,TRBV6-2/TRBV6-3,.,.,CATRYGQFYEQYF,TGTGCCACCCGATACGGACAGTTCTACGAGCAGTACTTC
TRBJ2-5,TRBV27,.,.,CASTSNIVGAHQETQYF,TGTGCCAGCACTTCCAATATCGTGGGGGCCCACCAAGAGACCCAGTACTTC
TRBJ1-5,TRBV6-5,TRBD1,.,CASSYSTQGGQGMGNQPQHF,TGTGCCAGCAGTTACTCGACCCAAGGGGGACAGGGTATGGGCAATCAGCCCCAGCATTTT
TRBJ1-2,TRBV20-1,TRBD1,.,CSARDGQAGRAGYTF,TGCAGTGCTAGAGATGGACAGGCGGGCCGTGCGGGCTACACCTTC
TRBJ2-6,TRBV6-6,.,.,CASSYADGHSGANVLTF,TGTGCCAGCAGTTACGCGGACGGCCACTCTGGGGCCAACGTCCTGACTTTC
TRBJ2-5,TRBV7-9,.,.,CASSLLLGETQYF,TGCGCCAGCAGCCTCCTATTAGGCGAGACCCAGTACTTC
TRBJ2-7,TRBV27,.,.,CASSVDFTEVEQYF,TGTGCCAGCAGTGTAGACTTTACCGAGGTCGAGCAGTACTTC
TRBJ2-5,TRBV7-2,TRBD1,few,CASSLMTGGQETQYF,TGTGCCAGCAGCCTAATGACAGGGGGACAAGAGACCCAGTACTTC
TRBJ1-6,TRBV3-1,.,.,CASSQELSRNSPLHF,TGTGCCAGCAGCCAAGAGCTCAGCCGAAATTCACCCCTCCACTTT